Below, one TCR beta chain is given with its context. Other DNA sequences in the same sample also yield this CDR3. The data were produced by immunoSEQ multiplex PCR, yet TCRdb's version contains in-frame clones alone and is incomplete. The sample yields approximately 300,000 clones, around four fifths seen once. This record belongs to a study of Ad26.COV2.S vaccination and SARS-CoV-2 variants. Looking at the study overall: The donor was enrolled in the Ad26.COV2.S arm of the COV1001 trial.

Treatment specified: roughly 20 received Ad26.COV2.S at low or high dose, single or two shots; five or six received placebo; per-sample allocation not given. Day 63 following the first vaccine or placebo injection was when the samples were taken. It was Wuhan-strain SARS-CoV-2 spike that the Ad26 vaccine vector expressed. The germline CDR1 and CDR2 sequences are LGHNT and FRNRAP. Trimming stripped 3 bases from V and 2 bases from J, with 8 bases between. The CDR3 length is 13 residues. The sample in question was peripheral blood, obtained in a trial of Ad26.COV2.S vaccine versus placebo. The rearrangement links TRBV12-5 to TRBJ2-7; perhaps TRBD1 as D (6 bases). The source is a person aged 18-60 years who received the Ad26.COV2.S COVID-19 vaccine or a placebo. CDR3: CASGLQGTYEQYF. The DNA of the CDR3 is TGTGCTAGTGGTTTACAGGGAACCTACGAGCAGTACTTC. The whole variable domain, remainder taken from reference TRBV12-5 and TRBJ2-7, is DARVTQTPRHKVTEMGQEVTMRCQPILGHNTVFWYRQTMMQGLELLAYFRNRAPLDDSGMPKDRFSAEMPDATLATLKIQPSEPRDSAVYFCASGLQGTYEQYFGPGTRLTVT.